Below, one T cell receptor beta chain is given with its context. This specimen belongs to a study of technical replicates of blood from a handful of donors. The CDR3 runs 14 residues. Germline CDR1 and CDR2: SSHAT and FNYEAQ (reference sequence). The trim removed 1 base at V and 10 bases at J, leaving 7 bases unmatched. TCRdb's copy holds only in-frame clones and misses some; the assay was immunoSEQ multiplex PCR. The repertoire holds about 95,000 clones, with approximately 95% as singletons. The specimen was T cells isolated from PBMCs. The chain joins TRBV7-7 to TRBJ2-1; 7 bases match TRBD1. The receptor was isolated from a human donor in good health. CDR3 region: CASSLEGGTEEQFF. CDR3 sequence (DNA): TGTGCCAGCAGCTTAGAGGGTGGGACAGAGGAGCAGTTCTTC.